Sequencing of this TCR beta chain was carried out in a study of breast tumors, draining lymph nodes, adjacent tissues. Findings and caveats of the study: Compared with lymph nodes, tumors were less diverse; compared with nontumor tissue, more.

This CDR3 comprises 12 residues. Between the trimmed V and J ends, which lost 3 bases and 7 bases, there was a span of 4 bases. TCRdb analysed the multiplex PCR reads with MiXCR anew, one entry per CDR3 protein. The sample contains under 75,000 distinct CDR3 sequences, less than 75% of which appear only once. Remarks on this clonotype: Its matching antigen is unknown.

The receptor's source is a female donor with breast cancer. Some clones in this sample may be carry-over from other donors' samples. The chain recombines TRBV12-3 or TRBV12-4 with TRBJ1-6; D is unresolved. The sequencing sample was made of breast tumor tissue. CDR3 DNA sequence: TGTGCCAGCAGTTTCACCAATTCACCCCTCCACTTT. It specifies CASSFTNSPLHF.